Presented here are 14 T cell receptor beta chains from one specimen sequenced in a study of technical replicates of blood from several donors. Using immunoSEQ multiplex PCR, the repertoire was profiled, and TCRdb retains in-frame clones only, with some absent. The repertoire has about 73,000 clones, about 92% of them found once; the top ten carry 0.2% to 0.3%. Specimen: T cells isolated from PBMCs. The receptor source for this set is a human donor in good health.

This rearrangement joins TRBV15 to TRBJ2-1; D possibly corresponds to TRBD2 (6 bases). V was shortened by 0 bases and J by 0 bases, with 9 bases between the two germline ends. This CDR3 is built from 16 residues. Germline loops: CDR1 LNHNV, CDR2 YYDKDF (reference sequence). Here the CDR3 reads CATSRDVGSSYNEQFF. Written as DNA, the CDR3 is TGTGCCACCAGCAGAGATGTCGGGAGCTCCTACAATGAGCAGTTCTTC.

The chain combines TRBV6-5 with TRBJ1-2, with D unresolved. Germline V lookup: CDR1 MNHEY, CDR2 SVGAGI. V dropped 0 bases and J dropped 2 bases, with 10 bases sitting between them. The CDR3 spans 15 residues. The CDR3 reads CASSYSTGFNYGYTF. The CDR3 DNA reads TGTGCCAGCAGTTACTCAACCGGGTTCAACTATGGCTACACCTTC.

The chain uses TRBV7-2 and TRBJ2-5, with D perhaps TRBD2 (6 bases). V gave up 3 bases and J gave up 2 bases, with 16 bases separating them. Looked up from germline, CDR1 is SGHTA and CDR2 is FQGNSA. This CDR3 comprises 16 residues. The DNA of the CDR3 is TGTGCCAGCAGCTTCCTAGCGTCGATCGGTCAAGAGACCCAGTACTTC. Protein product: CASSFLASIGQETQYF.

The V and J genes are TRBV29-1 and TRBJ2-1; D ambiguous. The CDR3 has 9 residues. Germline V lookup: CDR1 SQVTM, CDR2 ANQGSEA. Trimming pared 4 bases from V and 10 bases from J, leaving 5 bases between. Here the CDR3 reads CSVVQEQFF. Here the CDR3 DNA reads TGCAGCGTTGTCCAGGAGCAGTTCTTC.

The chain has TRBV28 and TRBJ2-7; D might be TRBD1 (5 bases). Trimming took off 3 bases at V and 3 bases at J, with 6 bases between the two ends. The CDR3 runs to 12 residues. CDR1 and CDR2 (germline): MDHEN, SYDVKM. CDR3 sequence (DNA): TGTGCCAGCAGTTTCGACAGCTACGAGCAGTACTTC. Its protein product is CASSFDSYEQYF.

This clone was counted a single time. The CDR3 nucleotides are TGTGCCAGCAGTGCATCGGGACTAGCGGGGGCAGATACGCAGTATTTT. Residues: CASSASGLAGADTQYF. The chain carries TRBV2 and TRBJ2-3; 14 positions match TRBD2. Trimming cost V 4 bases and J 4 bases; bases outside gene matches: 4. Germline V CDR1 and CDR2: SNHLY, FYNNEI. CDR3 length: 16 residues. Variable domain in full (rest from reference TRBV2 and TRBJ2-3): EPEVTQTPSHQVTQMGQEVILRCVPISNHLYFYWYRQILGQKVEFLVSFYNNEISEKSEIFDDQFSVERPDGSNFTLKIRSTKLEDSAMYFCASSASGLAGADTQYFGPGTRLTVL.

This chain uses TRBV5-1 with TRBJ1-2; 7 bases align to TRBD1. Germline trimming cut 2 bases from V and 5 bases from J; bases unmatched to any gene: 6. The CDR3 has 14 residues. CDR1 is SGHRS and CDR2 is YFSETQ in the germline V gene. CDR3: CASSFTGEQYGYTF. CDR3 nucleotide sequence: TGCGCCAGCAGCTTCACAGGGGAGCAGTATGGCTACACCTTC.

The chain combines TRBV18 with TRBJ1-2; 7 bases are a match to TRBD1. Germline V CDR1 and CDR2: KGHSH, LQKENI. The junction had 3 bases not matched to a gene; V was cut back by 1 base and J by 7 bases. This CDR3 region has 13 residues. The CDR3 DNA follows: TGTGCCAGCTCACCACAGGGGGCGCGTGGCTACACCTTC. Translated, it gives CASSPQGARGYTF.

This rearrangement joins TRBV28 to TRBJ2-1; D might be TRBD2 (6 bases). The germline V gene has CDR1 MDHEN and CDR2 SYDVKM. V lost 10 bases, J lost 8 bases, and 18 bases lay in between. This CDR3 spans 13 amino acids. This CDR3 reads CATSNHPGDEQFF. The CDR3 DNA sequence: TGTGCCACCTCCAATCACCCGGGGGATGAGCAGTTCTTC.

The chain recombines TRBV4-2 with TRBJ2-3; TRBD1 matches 7 bases. Germline CDR1 LGHNA, CDR2 YNFKEQ. Trimming took 1 base from V and 0 from J; bases not matched to a gene: 7. The CDR3 runs to 17 residues. Written as DNA, the CDR3 is TGTGCCAGCAGCCAAGCCCCCTCGGGACAGAGCACAGATACGCAGTATTTT. Its protein is CASSQAPSGQSTDTQYF.

The rearrangement joins TRBV10-1 to TRBJ2-7; 8 nucleotides line up with TRBD2. The CDR3 has 16 residues. The junction had 8 bases not matched to a gene; V was cut back by 2 bases and J by 2 bases. Germline V gene lookup returns CDR1 WNHNN and CDR2 SYGVQD (reference sequence). In DNA form, the CDR3 reads TGCGCCAGCAGTGAGAAGGCACTAGCGGTTACCTACGAGCAGTACTTC. Its protein is CASSEKALAVTYEQYF.

This clone was detected only once. The V and J genes are TRBV11-3 and TRBJ1-1, with D perhaps matching TRBD1 (5 bases). Germline V lookup: CDR1 SGHNT, CDR2 YENEEA. The CDR3 loop spans 15 amino acids. Trimming took 5 bases from V and 0 from J, leaving 13 bases between them. CDR3 nucleotides: TGTGCCAGCAGCCTCCAGGGAGGTTTGAACACTGAAGCTTTCTTT. This translates into CASSLQGGLNTEAFF.

The genes are TRBV19 and TRBJ2-7; D perhaps matches TRBD1 (6 bases). The germline V and J ends were trimmed by 6 bases and 4 bases, with 19 bases remaining between them. This CDR3 is built from 15 residues. Germline CDR1 LNHDA, CDR2 SQIVND (reference sequence). CDR3 amino acids: CASRKTHRERYEQYF. CDR3 DNA sequence: TGTGCCAGTAGAAAAACTCACAGGGAGCGGTACGAGCAGTACTTC. Full variable domain (missing parts from reference TRBV19 and TRBJ2-7): DGGITQSPKYLFRKEGQNVTLSCEQNLNHDAMYWYRQDPGQGLRLIYYSQIVNDFQKGDIAEGYSVSREKKESFPLTVTSAQKNPTAFYLCASRKTHRERYEQYFGPGTRLTVT.

The chain has TRBV5-4 and TRBJ2-7; perhaps TRBD1 as D (6 bases). The CDR3 totals 14 residues. Germline-derived CDR1 and CDR2 are SGHNT and YYREEE (reference sequence). V lost 6 bases and J lost 6, with 19 bases in between. DNA for the CDR3: TGTGCCAGCACCGCCCTGACAGGAGATACCGAGCAGTACTTC. This gives the protein CASTALTGDTEQYF.